Given below is one T cell receptor (beta chain) in context. Trimming cost V 0 bases and J 10 bases; bases outside gene matches: 8. This CDR3 has 16 residues. The germline gives CDR1 MNHNS, CDR2 SASEGT. The sample originates from a study of T cells in Graves' hyperthyroidism and ophthalmopathy. PBMCs were obtained from about 10 ml fresh peripheral blood. The source material, RNA transcripts, was used to amplify TCR beta CDR3 regions. First-round RT-PCR with HTBI primers amplified the TCR CDR3 region. One entry per CDR3 protein, called by TCRdb with MiXCR from the multiplex PCR reads. Counted here are approximately 870,000 distinct CDR3 sequences, 38% occurring once; the ten biggest clones make up 8% to 9%.

The chain couples TRBV6-1 to TRBJ1-6, with TRBD1 matching over 8 bases. The sequence was obtained from a man aged 18 to 35 with Graves' hyperthyroidism. Input material: blood. This chain's CDR3 is CASSEAWTGSGSPLHF. The DNA of the CDR3 is TGTGCCAGCAGTGAAGCTTGGACAGGGTCAGGATCACCCCTCCACTTT.